This entry lists 21 T cell receptor beta chains sequenced from one sample in a study of vaccination effects on CD4 cells after COVID-19. Their target antigens are unknown. The protocol was immunoSEQ multiplex PCR, while the TCRdb copy is restricted to in-frame clones and leaves out a portion. The top ten hold around 2.2% of the sample, which has tens of thousands of clones, around 69% seen once. CD4+ T cell isolation took place after less than 13 days of culture. Each participant received a vaccine that was either BNT162b2 or mRNA-1273, given as two doses. Sequenced here: CD4+ T cells from PBMCs cultured without peptide, sampled after COVID-19 vaccination. The receptors originated from a human donor who received a COVID-19 vaccine.

This sequence joins TRBV6-1 and TRBJ2-7; 7 bases line up with TRBD1. The CDR3 has 13 amino acids. After removal of 5 bases from V and 6 bases from J, the junction contained 7 bases not matched to a gene. CDR1 MNHNS and CDR2 SASEGT come from the germline V gene. The CDR3 sequence is CASSSTGAGEQYV. The CDR3 region has the DNA TGTGCCAGCAGTTCAACAGGGGCGGGCGAGCAGTACGTC.

The gene calls are TRBV6-2 or TRBV6-3 and TRBJ1-2; D possibly corresponds to TRBD1 (6 bases). V shed 0 bases and J shed 5 bases, with 19 bases lying between them. The germline CDR1 and CDR2 sequences are MNHEY and SVGEGT. This CDR3 is built from 17 residues. The CDR3, as DNA: TGTGCCAGCAGTTACTCCGGACAGAAACGATTAGGTTATGGCTACACCTTC. As protein: CASSYSGQKRLGYGYTF.

In regard to this clone: Relative to the germline gene, one junction end is altered; a read error may explain this. The rearrangement uses TRBV11-3 and TRBJ2-3, with D unresolved. From germline, CDR1 is SGHNT and CDR2 YENEEA. The CDR3 has 15 amino acids. CDR3 region: CASSVEPVSTDTQYF. In DNA form, the CDR3 reads TGTGCCAGCAGCGTAGAGCCGGTTAGCACAGATACGCAGTATTTT.

The chain employs TRBV2 and TRBJ2-3, with TRBD1 as a possible D gene (6 bases). The germline CDR1 and CDR2 sequences are SNHLY and FYNNEI. The CDR3 totals 13 residues. The germline V and J ends were trimmed by 9 bases and 2 bases, with 12 bases remaining between them. CDR3 sequence reads: CASSRGPTDTQYF. The CDR3 coding sequence is TGTGCCAGTTCCAGGGGCCCCACAGATACGCAGTATTTT. The full variable domain, in which reference TRBV2 and TRBJ2-3 provide the parts outside the CDR3, is EPEVTQTPSHQVTQMGQEVILRCVPISNHLYFYWYRQILGQKVEFLVSFYNNEISEKSEIFDDQFSVERPDGSNFTLKIRSTKLEDSAMYFCASSRGPTDTQYFGPGTRLTVL.

This chain uses TRBV7-2 with TRBJ2-3; D is ambiguous. This CDR3 spans 14 amino acids. Germline CDR1 and CDR2: SGHTA and FQGNSA. Trimming left V 5 bases short and J 2 bases short, with 11 bases between. CDR3 nucleotides: TGTGCCAGCAGCCCTCGGAGACCCACAGATACGCAGTATTTT. This encodes CASSPRRPTDTQYF.

The chain is built from TRBV2 and TRBJ1-1, with D tentatively TRBD1 (5 bases). Germline V CDR1 and CDR2: SNHLY, FYNNEI. V was shortened by 6 bases and J by 5 bases, with 13 bases between the two germline ends. The length of the CDR3 is 13 residues. The CDR3 protein is CASRTLGVTEAFF. Written as DNA, the CDR3 is TGTGCCAGCAGAACACTAGGGGTTACTGAAGCTTTCTTT.

This chain links TRBV2 with TRBJ2-1; 7 positions match TRBD2. CDR1 SNHLY and CDR2 FYNNEI come from the germline V gene. Trimming took 6 bases from V and 0 from J; bases not matched to a gene: 11. This CDR3 is built from 17 residues. The DNA of the CDR3 is TGTGCCAGCAGGGTTGAGGGAGGGAGGAGCTCCTACAATGAGCAGTTCTTC. This sequence encodes CASRVEGGRSSYNEQFF.

This clone was observed once. The CDR3 DNA reads TGTGCCAGCAGCCAACGGGTAGCGGGAACCACAGATACGCAGTATTTT. Encoded protein: CASSQRVAGTTDTQYF. The rearrangement uses TRBV4-2 and TRBJ2-3; 8 bases are shared with TRBD2. Germline assignment: CDR1 LGHNA and CDR2 YNFKEQ. V lost 2 bases and J lost 2; bases outside the gene matches: 6. The CDR3 contains 16 residues.

As regards this clone: This sample includes further DNA sequences coding for the same CDR3. The gene calls are TRBV9 and TRBJ2-5; TRBD2 matches 14 bases. From germline, CDR1 is SGDLS and CDR2 YYNGEE. There are 17 residues in the CDR3. J was trimmed by 2 bases and V by 3 bases; bases with no gene match: 6. CDR3 nucleotide sequence: TGTGCCAGCAGCGCGGGGACTAGCGGGGGCCTACAAGAGACCCAGTACTTC. Its translation is CASSAGTSGGLQETQYF.

The rearrangement links TRBV13 to TRBJ2-2; D is ambiguous. Germline-derived CDR1 and CDR2 are PRHDT and FYEKMQ (reference sequence). The CDR3 runs to 13 residues. With 10 bases removed from V and 5 bases from J, the gap between germline ends came to 14 bases. CDR3 loop: CATKRPDTGELFF. The CDR3 nucleotides read TGTGCCACCAAAAGGCCCGATACCGGGGAGCTGTTTTTT.

This chain uses TRBV9 with TRBJ2-6, with D unclear. CDR3 length: 14 residues. From germline, CDR1 is SGDLS and CDR2 YYNGEE. The ends were cut back, 4 bases at V and 5 bases at J, with 10 bases in the middle. The CDR3 region is CASSSSYRANVLTF. In nucleotides, the CDR3 is TGTGCCAGCAGCTCCTCGTACCGGGCCAACGTCCTGACTTTC.

The chain links TRBV9 to TRBJ2-5, with 9 bases identical to TRBD2. There are 17 residues in the CDR3. Germline trimming cut 2 bases from V and 5 bases from J; bases unmatched to any gene: 13. Germline V CDR1 and CDR2: SGDLS, YYNGEE. DNA for the CDR3: TGTGCCAGCAGCGTGCCAACCGGCGGGGGGGCCGGGGAGACCCAGTACTTC. Protein product: CASSVPTGGGAGETQYF.

Comments on this clone: Within the sample, other DNA sequences also encode this same CDR3. V usage is TRBV3-1 (or the pseudogene TRBV3-2) and J usage is TRBJ1-2; no reliable D call. Germline assignment: CDR1 LGHDT and CDR2 YNNKEL (reference sequence). The V and J ends lost 4 bases and 2 bases respectively, with 11 bases between them. The CDR3 consists of 14 residues. CDR3 amino acids: CASSRGTANYGYTF. In DNA form, the CDR3 reads TGTGCCAGCAGCCGAGGAACAGCGAACTATGGCTACACCTTC.

The DNA for the CDR3 is TGTGCCAGCAGGGCGACAGGTCTTGGCTACACCTTC. Amino acids: CASRATGLGYTF. This chain joins TRBV6-5 and TRBJ1-2, with D possibly being TRBD1 (6 bases). The CDR3 is 12 residues long. In germline, CDR1 is MNHEY, CDR2 SVGAGI. V lost 6 bases and J 7 bases, leaving 12 bases between the germline ends.

This rearrangement joins TRBV7-9 to TRBJ2-5; D possibly corresponds to TRBD2 (6 bases). Per the germline V gene, CDR1 is SEHNR and CDR2 is FQNEAQ (reference sequence). The CDR3 consists of 16 residues. Trimming shortened V by 5 bases and J by 2 bases, and 18 bases separated the two germline ends. The CDR3 region is CASSRGRGTPQETQYF. CDR3 DNA sequence: TGTGCCAGCAGCAGGGGCCGAGGGACTCCACAAGAGACCCAGTACTTC.

For the CDR3, the DNA is TGTGCCAGTAGCCCAAAGGGCAGTAATGAAAAACTGTTTTTT. This translates into CASSPKGSNEKLFF. The rearrangement links TRBV19 to TRBJ1-4; D unresolved. In germline, CDR1 is LNHDA, CDR2 SQIVND (reference sequence). V was pared by 6 bases and J by 4 bases, with 12 bases between. This CDR3 has 14 amino acids.

The chain is built from TRBV7-8 and TRBJ1-6; D may be TRBD1 (5 bases). CDR1 is SGHVS, CDR2 FQNEAQ, per germline. This CDR3 region has 15 residues. Trimming took 1 base from V and 6 from J, leaving 10 bases between them. The CDR3 loop reads CASSLGGSGNSPLHF. The CDR3 DNA is TGTGCCAGCAGCTTAGGGGGCTCGGGTAATTCACCCCTCCACTTT.

The chain joins TRBV5-1 to TRBJ1-4; unclear D gene. Germline-derived CDR1 and CDR2 are SGHRS and YFSETQ. This CDR3 has 14 amino acids. V dropped 4 bases and J dropped 0 bases, with 7 bases sitting between them. The CDR3 DNA sequence: TGCGCCAGCAGCCCTGGATCAACTAATGAAAAACTGTTTTTT. The encoded protein is CASSPGSTNEKLFF. The entire variable domain, with the rest obtained from reference TRBV5-1 and TRBJ1-4, is as follows: KAGVTQTPRYLIKTRGQQVTLSCSPISGHRSVSWYQQTPGQGLQFLFEYFSETQRNKGNFPGRFSGRQFSNSRSEMNVSTLELGDSALYLCASSPGSTNEKLFFGSGTQLSVL.

This clone was observed once. The chain joins TRBV24-1 to TRBJ2-1, with 8 bases lining up with TRBD1. After removal of 9 bases from V and 7 bases from J, the junction contained 10 bases not matched to a gene. This CDR3 region has 14 residues. CDR1 is KGHDR, CDR2 SFDVKD, per germline. The chain's CDR3 is CATGSAGGLNEQFF. CDR3 DNA: TGTGCCACCGGGTCGGCAGGGGGCTTGAATGAGCAGTTCTTC.

The rearrangement joins TRBV12-1 to TRBJ2-7; TRBD2 was called by the table and not checked on the DNA. TRBV12-1 is given as a pseudogene. This CDR3 region has 11 residues. The CDR3 nucleotides are TGTGCCAGCAACCTCGGCGGGACGGTCCGCGTC. Translating gives CASNLGGTVRV.

This clone was detected only a few times. The chain employs TRBV2 and TRBJ2-6, with 7 positions matching TRBD1. Germline trimming cut 7 bases from V and 1 base from J; bases unmatched to any gene: 4. CDR1 is SNHLY, CDR2 FYNNEI, per germline. There are 15 residues in the CDR3. This CDR3 reads CASTPDRSGANVLTF. In DNA, the CDR3 is TGTGCCAGCACTCCGGACAGGTCTGGGGCCAACGTCCTGACTTTC.